This passage covers 31 T cell receptor beta chains from one sample sequenced in a study of T cell repertoires in cytomegalovirus infection. TCRdb recomputed calls from the reads with MiXCR, one row per CDR3 protein. Among almost 500,000 distinct CDR3 sequences listed, approximately 10% were seen once. The sequenced sample was PBMCs. The receptors stem from a human donor in good health (CMV status not recorded). Some clones in this sample may be carry-over from other donors' samples.

The gene calls are TRBV18 and TRBJ1-1; D unclear. CDR1 is KGHSH, CDR2 LQKENI, per germline. The CDR3 length is 15 residues. V shed 3 bases and J shed 3 bases, with 14 bases lying between them. CDR3: CASSPRATEDTEAFF. The CDR3 nucleotides are TGTGCCAGCTCACCCCGGGCAACCGAGGACACTGAAGCTTTCTTT.

This clonotype showed up many times. As DNA, the CDR3 is TGTGCCAGCAGCCTCGGGGACAGGGGTAATTCACCCCTCCACTTT. Residues: CASSLGDRGNSPLHF. The gene calls are TRBV5-6 and TRBJ1-6; 10 bases fit TRBD1. V shed 4 bases, J shed 6 bases, and the junction held 4 bases outside the gene matches. The CDR3 consists of 15 residues. In germline, CDR1 is SGHDT, CDR2 YYEEEE.

The J gene is TRBJ2-7, the V gene TRBV29-1; D gene uncertain. The CDR3 is 13 amino acids. Germline assignment: CDR1 SQVTM and CDR2 ANQGSEA. Trimming pared 0 bases from V and 1 base from J, leaving 7 bases between. The CDR3 is CSVEDLGSYEQYF. The CDR3 DNA reads TGCAGCGTTGAAGATCTGGGATCCTACGAGCAGTACTTC.

This clonotype occurred many times. The V gene is TRBV20-1, the J gene TRBJ2-5; the D is unclear. The CDR3 has 12 residues. CDR1 is DFQATT, CDR2 SNEGSKA, per germline (reference sequence). CDR3 nucleotide sequence: TGCCTGCCTGACCTCTACCAAGAGACCCAGTACTTC. Translating it yields CLPDLYQETQYF.

This clonotype was seen repeatedly, ten times or more. At one end the junction does not follow the germline gene, possibly because of a read error. The chain combines TRBV7-2 with TRBJ2-7, with 7 bases identical to TRBD2. Germline V gives CDR1 SGHTA, CDR2 FQGNSA. This CDR3 is built from 13 residues. CDR3 nucleotides: TGTGCCAGCAGCTTAGCGCTAGCTAGCGGCTGGTTCTTC. Its translation is CASSLALASGWFF.

The V call is TRBV12-3 or TRBV12-4, the J call TRBJ2-1, with D maybe TRBD1 (5 bases). This CDR3 is built from 15 residues. V was pared by 5 bases and J by 10 bases, with 21 bases between. CDR3 sequence (DNA): TGTGCCAGCAGTAAGCAAGGACAATCCGTAGGGGAGCAGTTCTTC. Its protein product is CASSKQGQSVGEQFF.

About this clonotype itself: A read error may be the cause here, since a much bigger clone is one base away. The genes are TRBV19 and TRBJ2-1; no clear D gene. Germline loops: CDR1 LNHDA, CDR2 SQIVND (reference sequence). This CDR3 is built from 13 residues. CDR3 sequence: CASGMWRNDEQFF. The DNA of the CDR3 is TGTGCCAGTGGTATGTGGCGGAACGATGAGCAGTTCTTC.

This clonotype has ten or more counts. The rearrangement joins TRBV12-3 or TRBV12-4 to TRBJ2-1; D is ambiguous. Deletions cut 4 bases from V and 9 bases from J, with 10 bases between. The CDR3 runs to 12 residues. The CDR3: CASSSPRREQFF. CDR3 in DNA: TGTGCCAGCAGTTCCCCCCGGCGTGAGCAGTTCTTC.

This sequence joins TRBV29-1 and TRBJ2-3; D not resolved. This CDR3 has 13 amino acids. Germline V CDR1 and CDR2: SQVTM, ANQGSEA. With 4 bases removed from V and 4 bases from J, the gap between germline ends came to 12 bases. CDR3 in DNA: TGCAGCGTTGCCCTACTTAGCTCAGATACGCAGTATTTT. Its protein is CSVALLSSDTQYF.

This clonotype was detected ten times or more. This chain uses TRBV6-5 with TRBJ1-1, with D possibly TRBD1 on 5 matching bases. The V and J ends lost 0 bases and 6 bases respectively, with 11 bases between them. Germline V gene sequence: CDR1 MNHEY, CDR2 SVGAGI. The CDR3 spans 14 residues. The CDR3 DNA reads TGTGCCAGCAGTTACTCGAGGGGAACCTCTGAAGCTTTCTTT. Translating it yields CASSYSRGTSEAFF.

This sequence joins TRBV2 and TRBJ1-2; D call uncertain. Looked up from germline, CDR1 is SNHLY and CDR2 is FYNNEI. The CDR3 is 13 residues long. V lost 4 bases and J lost 2, with 8 bases in between. This CDR3 reads CASSGRRNYGYTF. CDR3 coding DNA: TGTGCCAGCAGTGGGCGGAGGAACTATGGCTACACCTTC.

There are many counts of this clonotype. The J gene is TRBJ2-7, the V gene TRBV6-5; D may be TRBD2 (6 bases). Germline V gene sequence: CDR1 MNHEY, CDR2 SVGAGI. V lost 6 bases to trimming and J lost 6 bases, with 18 bases between them. The CDR3 covers 14 residues. DNA for the CDR3: TGTGCCAGCAGCTCTGGGGTGGGAGGTTCCGAGCAGTACTTC. It specifies CASSSGVGGSEQYF.

The gene calls are TRBV18 and TRBJ2-1, with 15 bases matching TRBD2. V dropped 5 bases and J dropped 5; count of bases not matched to a gene: 4. This CDR3 is built from 16 residues. Per germline, CDR1 KGHSH and CDR2 LQKENI. The CDR3 sequence: CASSSGLAGGDNEQFF. CDR3 sequence (DNA): TGTGCCAGCTCATCGGGACTAGCGGGAGGAGACAATGAGCAGTTCTTC.

This clonotype was seen many times. The chain couples TRBV6-6 to TRBJ2-7; TRBD1 aligns across 7 bases. This CDR3 is 15 amino acids long. V shed 6 bases, J shed 5 bases, and the junction held 13 bases outside the gene matches. CDR1 is MNHNY and CDR2 is SVGAGI in the germline V gene (reference sequence). The CDR3 spells CASSPTTGSVHEQYF. Here the CDR3 DNA reads TGTGCCAGCAGCCCTACGACAGGGAGCGTCCACGAGCAGTACTTC.

This clonotype was picked up many times. The gene calls are TRBV10-3 and TRBJ1-2; 7 nucleotides line up with TRBD1. This CDR3 contains 17 residues. V was pared by 5 bases and J by 4 bases, with 16 bases of the junction left unmatched. Germline V gene data show CDR1 as ENHRY and CDR2 as SYGVKD. The CDR3, as DNA: TGTGCCATCAGTAACCGGGACAGCCGAATTCGGGGCTATGGCTACACCTTC. Translation: CAISNRDSRIRGYGYTF.

This clonotype was counted ten times or more. This sequence joins TRBV4-1 and TRBJ2-7, with D hard to call. The V end lost 0 bases, the J end lost 5 bases, and 8 bases lay between the germline ends. This CDR3 spans 13 amino acids. The germline V gene encodes CDR1 MGHRA and CDR2 YSYEKL. The CDR3 nucleotides read TGCGCCAGCAGCCAAGATCGGTTCAACGAGCAGTACTTC. This gives the protein CASSQDRFNEQYF.

This clonotype was detected ten times or more. This sequence joins TRBV5-4 and TRBJ2-1; 16 nucleotides agree with TRBD2. V shed 4 bases, J shed 8 bases, and the junction held 6 bases outside the gene matches. From germline, CDR1 is SGHNT and CDR2 YYREEE (reference sequence). The length of the CDR3 is 16 residues. The CDR3 sequence is CASSPGTSGGAYEQFF. The DNA of the CDR3 is TGTGCCAGCAGCCCGGGGACTAGCGGGGGGGCCTATGAGCAGTTCTTC.

This clonotype was seen at least ten times. The rearrangement joins TRBV6-1 to TRBJ1-1, with D perhaps matching TRBD1 (5 bases). This CDR3 contains 13 residues. Germline values: CDR1 MNHNS, CDR2 SASEGT. Trimming removed 2 bases from V and 8 bases from J, with 12 bases in between. The CDR3 is CASSEYRGFEAFF. In DNA form, the CDR3 reads TGTGCCAGCAGTGAATATAGGGGATTCGAAGCTTTCTTT.

This clonotype was detected many times. This chain links TRBV6-1 with TRBJ1-1, with 7 bases aligning to TRBD1. CDR3 length: 14 amino acids. Germline CDR1 reads MNHNS; CDR2 reads SASEGT. Trimming at V came to 7 bases and at J to 5 bases, leaving 10 bases not matched to a gene. The CDR3 loop is CASTDRAEWTEAFF. Written as DNA, the CDR3 is TGTGCCAGCACCGACAGGGCGGAGTGGACTGAAGCTTTCTTT.

This clonotype was seen ten or more times. V usage is TRBV12-3 or TRBV12-4 and J usage is TRBJ2-5; TRBD2 matches at 9 bases. The CDR3 sequence is 14 residues long. Trimming removed 3 bases from V and 5 bases from J; junction bases left unmatched: 4. CDR3 DNA sequence: TGTGCCAGCAGTTTCACTAGCGGGCGGGAGACCCAGTACTTC. This encodes CASSFTSGRETQYF.

This clonotype has at least ten counts. This chain uses TRBV27 with TRBJ2-7; D might be TRBD1 or TRBD2, each matching 5 bases. The germline V and J ends were trimmed by 2 bases and 0 bases, with 11 bases remaining between them. The CDR3 covers 15 residues. CDR1 is MNHEY and CDR2 is SMNVEV in the germline V gene (reference sequence). CDR3 DNA: TGTGCCAGCAGTTTAGTGGGGGAGAGCTCCTACGAGCAGTACTTC. Amino acid sequence: CASSLVGESSYEQYF.

This clonotype was seen at least ten times. V gene TRBV20-1 combines with J gene TRBJ1-1, with D possibly being TRBD1 (6 bases). The CDR3 loop spans 10 amino acids. Germline V lookup: CDR1 DFQATT, CDR2 SNEGSKA (reference sequence). Trimming removed 3 bases at V and 11 bases at J, with 10 bases between. The CDR3, as DNA: TGCAGTGCTAGTAGGGGGGAGGCTTTCTTT. Protein: CSASRGEAFF.

This clonotype was counted between two and nine times. This chain connects TRBV29-1 to TRBJ2-5; TRBD2 aligns across 9 bases. This CDR3 has 17 residues. After removal of 2 bases from V and 5 bases from J, the junction contained 15 bases not matched to a gene. Germline CDR1 SQVTM, CDR2 ANQGSEA. The CDR3 loop is CSVEWLWAGGPKETQYF. For the CDR3, the DNA is TGCAGCGTTGAATGGCTGTGGGCGGGAGGGCCGAAGGAGACCCAGTACTTC.

This clonotype was picked up many times. The gene calls are TRBV9 and TRBJ2-1; a possible D gene is TRBD1 (7 bases). V lost 4 bases and J lost 1, with 12 bases in between. Germline CDR1 and CDR2: SGDLS and YYNGEE. The CDR3 loop spans 15 amino acids. The CDR3 DNA is TGTGCCAGCAGCCCACAGGGGAGGTCCTACAATGAGCAGTTCTTC. It yields the protein CASSPQGRSYNEQFF.

There are many counts of this clonotype. J is TRBJ1-2 and V is TRBV5-6, with a tentative D call TRBD1 (5 bases). V lost 4 bases and J 7 bases, leaving 17 bases between the germline ends. CDR1 SGHDT and CDR2 YYEEEE come from the germline V gene. The CDR3 covers 14 residues. The CDR3 DNA follows: TGTGCCAGCAGCCGTTTACAGGAGATGTCTGGCTACACCTTC. Translating it yields CASSRLQEMSGYTF.

This clonotype has a count of ten or more. The chain recombines TRBV7-8 with TRBJ2-1; 9 positions match TRBD2. Germline V gene lookup returns CDR1 SGHVS and CDR2 FQNEAQ. The CDR3 is 14 residues long. The ends lost 3 bases at V and 6 bases at J; junction bases unmatched: 3. The CDR3 here is CASSLAGGLNEQFF. Written as DNA, the CDR3 is TGTGCCAGCAGCTTGGCGGGAGGGCTCAATGAGCAGTTCTTC.

This chain joins TRBV14 and TRBJ2-2; possibly TRBD2 for D (6 bases). Trimming left V 6 bases short and J 0 bases short, with 11 bases between. Germline assignment: CDR1 SGHDN and CDR2 FVKESK. The CDR3 extends over 15 amino acids. CDR3 loop: CASRATSTNTGELFF. The CDR3 DNA follows: TGTGCCAGCAGGGCGACTAGTACGAACACCGGGGAGCTGTTTTTT.

The rearrangement joins TRBV7-6 to TRBJ2-6; D remains ambiguous. There are 16 residues in the CDR3. The germline V gene has CDR1 SGHVS and CDR2 FNYEAQ. Trimming took 5 bases from V and 0 from J, leaving 11 bases between them. DNA for the CDR3: TGTGCCAGCAGCCCCCCACCCCACTCTGGGGCCAACGTCCTGACTTTC. It specifies CASSPPPHSGANVLTF.

V and J are TRBV3-1 and TRBJ2-3, with 16 bases fitting TRBD2. The V segment lost 8 bases and the J segment 4 bases; nucleotides outside the gene matches: 3. CDR3 length equals 15 residues. The germline gives CDR1 LGHDT, CDR2 YNNKEL (reference sequence). CDR3 loop: CASGTSGGASDTQYF. CDR3 nucleotides: TGTGCCAGCGGGACTAGCGGGGGGGCATCAGATACGCAGTATTTT.

On this clonotype itself: Since a much larger clone is just one base distant, this may be a read error. A read error is likely, as this CDR3 ends without the conserved phenylalanine or tryptophan. The rearrangement links TRBV4-2 to TRBJ2-1; 9 bases are a match to TRBD1. Germline V gene sequence: CDR1 LGHNA, CDR2 YNFKEQ. The ends lost 0 bases at V and 8 bases at J; junction bases unmatched: 11. This CDR3 spans 17 amino acids. This CDR3 reads CASSQDIGTGLPHEQFS. The CDR3 DNA is TGTGCCAGCAGCCAAGATATCGGGACAGGGCTACCCCATGAGCAGTTCTCC.

This clonotype was observed many times. The J gene is TRBJ2-1, the V gene TRBV11-2; 9 nucleotides line up with TRBD1. Germline V lookup: CDR1 SGHAT, CDR2 FQNNGV. CDR3 length equals 16 residues. The ends lost 4 bases at V and 7 bases at J; junction bases unmatched: 11. CDR3 amino acids: CASSSLGQGGGNEQFF. CDR3 DNA: TGTGCCAGCAGCTCTCTGGGACAGGGAGGAGGTAATGAGCAGTTCTTC. The full variable domain, in which reference TRBV11-2 and TRBJ2-1 provide the parts outside the CDR3, is EAGVAQSPRYKIIEKRQSVAFWCNPISGHATLYWYQQILGQGPKLLIQFQNNGVVDDSQLPKDRFSAERLKGVDSTLKIQPAKLEDSAVYLCASSSLGQGGGNEQFFGPGTRLTVL.